Sequencing of this TCR beta chain was carried out in a study of CD8 T cells in Susac syndrome. Trimming took 0 bases from V and 0 from J, leaving 15 bases between them. This CDR3 is 17 amino acids long. Germline V CDR1 and CDR2: LGHNA, YNFKEQ. Sequencing of TCR beta drew on CD8+ and CD4+ T cells from blood. The RNA input was about 0.5 to 1 ug, and it was reverse transcribed with random hexamers. Amplification of TCR beta CDR3 by immunoSEQ multiplex PCR spanned 54 Vbeta and 13 Jbeta. TCRdb redid the calling of the immunoSEQ multiplex PCR reads with MiXCR, one entry per CDR3 protein. The profile shows roughly 120,000 distinct CDR3 sequences, 90% to 95% of them singletons.

The TCR originated in a human donor with multiple sclerosis. The specimen sequenced was CD4+ T cells from PBMCs. The chain is built from TRBV4-2 and TRBJ2-7; maybe TRBD2 (6 bases). The chain's CDR3 is CASSQDGAAGYSYEQYF. As DNA, the CDR3 is TGTGCCAGCAGCCAAGATGGGGCCGCGGGGTACTCCTACGAGCAGTACTTC.